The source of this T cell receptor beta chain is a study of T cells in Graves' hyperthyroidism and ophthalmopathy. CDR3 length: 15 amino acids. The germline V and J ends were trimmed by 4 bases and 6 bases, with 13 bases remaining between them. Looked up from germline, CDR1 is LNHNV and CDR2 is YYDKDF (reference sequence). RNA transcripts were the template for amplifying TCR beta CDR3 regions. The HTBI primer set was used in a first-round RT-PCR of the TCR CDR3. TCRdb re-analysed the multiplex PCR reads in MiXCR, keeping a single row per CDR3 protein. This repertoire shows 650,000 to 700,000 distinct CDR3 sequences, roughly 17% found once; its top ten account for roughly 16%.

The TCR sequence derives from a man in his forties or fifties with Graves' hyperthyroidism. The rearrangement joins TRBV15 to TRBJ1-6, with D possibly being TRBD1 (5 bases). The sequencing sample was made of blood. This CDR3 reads CATSTGTTSNSPLHF. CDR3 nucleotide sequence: TGTGCCACCAGCACCGGGACGACCTCTAATTCACCCCTCCACTTT.